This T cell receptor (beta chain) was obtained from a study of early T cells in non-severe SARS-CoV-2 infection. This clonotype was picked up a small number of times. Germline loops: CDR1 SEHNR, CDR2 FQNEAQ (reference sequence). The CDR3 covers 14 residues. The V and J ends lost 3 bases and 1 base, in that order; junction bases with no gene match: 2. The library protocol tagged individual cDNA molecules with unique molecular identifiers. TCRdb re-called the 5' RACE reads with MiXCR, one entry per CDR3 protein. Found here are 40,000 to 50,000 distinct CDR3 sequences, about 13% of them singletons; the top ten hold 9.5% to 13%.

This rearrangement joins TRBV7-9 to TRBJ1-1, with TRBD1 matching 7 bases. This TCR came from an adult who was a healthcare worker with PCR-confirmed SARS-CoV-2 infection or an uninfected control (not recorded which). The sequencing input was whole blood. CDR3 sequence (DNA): TGTGCCAGCAGCTTTCACAGGGGGAACACTGAAGCTTTCTTT. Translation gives CASSFHRGNTEAFF.